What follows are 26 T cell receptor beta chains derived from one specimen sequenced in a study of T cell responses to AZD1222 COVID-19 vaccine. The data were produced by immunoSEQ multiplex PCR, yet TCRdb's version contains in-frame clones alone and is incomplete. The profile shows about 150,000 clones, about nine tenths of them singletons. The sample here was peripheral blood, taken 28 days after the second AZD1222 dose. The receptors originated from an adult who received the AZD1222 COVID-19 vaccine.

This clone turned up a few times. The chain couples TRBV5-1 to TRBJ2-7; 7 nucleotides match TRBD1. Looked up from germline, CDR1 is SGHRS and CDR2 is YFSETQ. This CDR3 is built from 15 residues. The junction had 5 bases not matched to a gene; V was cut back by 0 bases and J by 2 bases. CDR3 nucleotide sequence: TGCGCCAGCAGCTTGGATCTTAGGGGGCCCTACGAGCAGTACTTC. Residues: CASSLDLRGPYEQYF.

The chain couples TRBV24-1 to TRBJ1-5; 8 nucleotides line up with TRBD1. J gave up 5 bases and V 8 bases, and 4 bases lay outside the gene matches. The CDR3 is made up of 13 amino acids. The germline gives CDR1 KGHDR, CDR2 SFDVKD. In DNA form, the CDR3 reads TGTGCCACCACAGACAGGGGAGATCAGCCCCAGCATTTT. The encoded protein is CATTDRGDQPQHF.

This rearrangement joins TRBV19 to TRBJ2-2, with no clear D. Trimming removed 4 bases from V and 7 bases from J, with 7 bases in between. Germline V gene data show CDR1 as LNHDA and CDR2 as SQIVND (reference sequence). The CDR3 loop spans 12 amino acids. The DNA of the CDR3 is TGTGCCAGTAGTACCGGCCACGGGGAGCTGTTTTTT. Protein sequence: CASSTGHGELFF. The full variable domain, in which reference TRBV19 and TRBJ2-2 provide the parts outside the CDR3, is DGGITQSPKYLFRKEGQNVTLSCEQNLNHDAMYWYRQDPGQGLRLIYYSQIVNDFQKGDIAEGYSVSREKKESFPLTVTSAQKNPTAFYLCASSTGHGELFFGEGSRLTVL.

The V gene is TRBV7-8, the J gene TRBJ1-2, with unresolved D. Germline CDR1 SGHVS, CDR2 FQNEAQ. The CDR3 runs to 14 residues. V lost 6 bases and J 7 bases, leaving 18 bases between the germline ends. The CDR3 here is CASRPGPTSTGYTF. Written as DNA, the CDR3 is TGTGCCAGCAGACCCGGGCCTACTTCGACTGGCTACACCTTC.

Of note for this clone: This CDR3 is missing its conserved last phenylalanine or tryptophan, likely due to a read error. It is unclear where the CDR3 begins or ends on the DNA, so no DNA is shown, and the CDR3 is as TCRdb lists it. The CDR3 sequence: CASSSSRRFRTLL. The V gene is TRBV9, the J gene TRBJ2-3. The CDR3 extends over 13 residues, inclusive of both ends. Germline CDR1 reads SGDLS; CDR2 reads YYNGEE.

The CDR3 sequence is CASSPRWTGANYGYTF. CDR3 DNA: TGTGCCAGTAGCCCCAGATGGACAGGGGCTAACTATGGCTACACCTTC. The chain links TRBV19 to TRBJ1-2; 9 bases match TRBD1. CDR1 is LNHDA and CDR2 is SQIVND in the germline V gene (reference sequence). This CDR3 is built from 16 residues. V lost 6 bases, J lost 0 bases, and 8 bases stayed unmatched. The whole variable domain, remainder taken from reference TRBV19 and TRBJ1-2, is DGGITQSPKYLFRKEGQNVTLSCEQNLNHDAMYWYRQDPGQGLRLIYYSQIVNDFQKGDIAEGYSVSREKKESFPLTVTSAQKNPTAFYLCASSPRWTGANYGYTFGSGTRLTVV.

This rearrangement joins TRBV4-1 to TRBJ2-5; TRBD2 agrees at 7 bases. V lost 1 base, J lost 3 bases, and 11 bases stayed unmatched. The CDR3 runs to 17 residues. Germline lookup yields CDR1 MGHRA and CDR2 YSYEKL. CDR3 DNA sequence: TGCGCCAGCAGCCAAGTTACTCGGGGGACTAAAAAAGAGACCCAGTACTTC. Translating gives CASSQVTRGTKKETQYF.

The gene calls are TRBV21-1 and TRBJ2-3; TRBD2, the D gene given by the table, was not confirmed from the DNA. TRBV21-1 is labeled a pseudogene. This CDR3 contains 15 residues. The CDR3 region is CASSTLAGDPYTQYF. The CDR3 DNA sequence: TGTGCCAGCAGCACGCTAGCGGGGGATCCCTATACGCAGTATTTT.

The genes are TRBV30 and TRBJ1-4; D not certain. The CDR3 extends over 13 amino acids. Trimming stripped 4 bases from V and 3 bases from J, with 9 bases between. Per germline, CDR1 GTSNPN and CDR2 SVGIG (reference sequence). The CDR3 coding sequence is TGTGCCTGGACCGACGGCTCTAATGAAAAACTGTTTTTT. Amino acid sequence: CAWTDGSNEKLFF.

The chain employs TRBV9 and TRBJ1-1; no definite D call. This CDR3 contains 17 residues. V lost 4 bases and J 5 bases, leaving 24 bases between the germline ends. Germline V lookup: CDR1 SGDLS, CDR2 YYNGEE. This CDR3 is CASSYDGGIGRNTEAFF. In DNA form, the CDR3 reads TGTGCCAGCAGCTACGACGGTGGTATAGGGCGGAATACTGAAGCTTTCTTT.

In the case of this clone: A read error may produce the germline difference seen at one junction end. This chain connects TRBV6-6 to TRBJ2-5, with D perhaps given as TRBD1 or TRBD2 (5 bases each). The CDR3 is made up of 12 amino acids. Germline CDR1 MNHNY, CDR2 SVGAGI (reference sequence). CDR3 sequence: CASNEGQETQYF. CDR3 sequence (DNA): TGCGCCAGCAACGAGGGGCAAGAGACCCAGTACTTC.

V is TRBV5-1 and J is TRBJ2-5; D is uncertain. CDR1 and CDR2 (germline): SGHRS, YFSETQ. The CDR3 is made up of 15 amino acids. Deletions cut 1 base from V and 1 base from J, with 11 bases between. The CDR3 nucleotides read TGCGCCAGCAGCTTGATCGGAAGGGCCCAAGAGACCCAGTACTTC. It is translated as CASSLIGRAQETQYF.

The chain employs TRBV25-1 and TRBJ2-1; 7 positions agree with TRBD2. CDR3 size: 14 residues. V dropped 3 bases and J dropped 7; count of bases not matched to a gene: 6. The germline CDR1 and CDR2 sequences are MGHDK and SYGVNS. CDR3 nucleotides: TGTGCCAGCAGTGACGCGGGAGCAAGAAATGAGCAGTTCTTC. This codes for CASSDAGARNEQFF.

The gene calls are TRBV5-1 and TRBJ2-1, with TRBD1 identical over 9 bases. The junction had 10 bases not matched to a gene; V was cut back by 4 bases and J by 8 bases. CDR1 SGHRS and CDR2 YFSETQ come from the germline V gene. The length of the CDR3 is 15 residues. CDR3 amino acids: CASSVDGQGMDEQFF. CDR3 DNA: TGCGCCAGCAGCGTAGATGGACAGGGGATGGATGAGCAGTTCTTC.

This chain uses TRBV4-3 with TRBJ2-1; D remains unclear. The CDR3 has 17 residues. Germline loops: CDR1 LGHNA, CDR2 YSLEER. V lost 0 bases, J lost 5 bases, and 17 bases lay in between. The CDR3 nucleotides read TGCGCCAGCAGCCAAGATCTTGCTACCCTACTCGACAATGAGCAGTTCTTC. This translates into CASSQDLATLLDNEQFF.

The CDR3 bases are TGTGCCAGCAGTACCGAAGCTAGCGGGAGGGTTCTGGAGACCCAGTACTTC. Amino acid sequence: CASSTEASGRVLETQYF. The chain joins TRBV27 to TRBJ2-5; TRBD2 agrees at 12 bases. Germline V gene sequence: CDR1 MNHEY, CDR2 SMNVEV (reference sequence). The V gene end was trimmed by 5 bases and the J gene end by 5 bases; junction bases not matched to a gene: 12. This CDR3 has 17 amino acids.

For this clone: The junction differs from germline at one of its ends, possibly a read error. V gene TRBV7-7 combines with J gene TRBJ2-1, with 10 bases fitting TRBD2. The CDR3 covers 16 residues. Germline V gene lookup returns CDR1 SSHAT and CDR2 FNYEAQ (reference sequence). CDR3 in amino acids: CASSPRLAGLYNEQFF. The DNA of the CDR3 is TGTGCTAGCAGCCCTCGACTAGCGGGTCTCTACAATGAGCAGTTCTTC.

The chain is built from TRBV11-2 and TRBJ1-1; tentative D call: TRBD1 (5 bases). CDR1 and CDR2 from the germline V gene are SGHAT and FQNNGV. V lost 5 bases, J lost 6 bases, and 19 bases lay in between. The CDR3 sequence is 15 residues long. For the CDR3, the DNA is TGTGCCAGCAGCGGTTCGGGGGGGGGAATCCCTGAAGCTTTCTTT. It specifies CASSGSGGGIPEAFF.

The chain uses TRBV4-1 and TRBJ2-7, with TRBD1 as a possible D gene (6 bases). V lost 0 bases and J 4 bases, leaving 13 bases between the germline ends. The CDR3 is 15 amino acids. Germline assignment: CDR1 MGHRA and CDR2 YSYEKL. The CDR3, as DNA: TGCGCCAGCAGCCAAGATCGGCAAGGGGGTTACGAGCAGTACTTC. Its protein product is CASSQDRQGGYEQYF.

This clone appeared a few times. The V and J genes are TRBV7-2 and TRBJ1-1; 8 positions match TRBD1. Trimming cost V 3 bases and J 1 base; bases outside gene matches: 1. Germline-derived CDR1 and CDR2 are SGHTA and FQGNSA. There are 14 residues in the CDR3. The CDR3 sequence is CASSFQGANTEAFF. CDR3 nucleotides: TGTGCCAGCAGCTTCCAGGGGGCGAACACTGAAGCTTTCTTT.

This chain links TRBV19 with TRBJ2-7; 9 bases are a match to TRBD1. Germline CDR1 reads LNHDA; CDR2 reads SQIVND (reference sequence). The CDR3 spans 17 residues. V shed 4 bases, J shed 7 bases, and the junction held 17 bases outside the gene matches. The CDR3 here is CASSKAAWGTGIEEQYF. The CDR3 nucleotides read TGTGCCAGTAGTAAGGCGGCCTGGGGGACAGGGATAGAAGAGCAGTACTTC. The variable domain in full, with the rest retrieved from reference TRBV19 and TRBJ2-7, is DGGITQSPKYLFRKEGQNVTLSCEQNLNHDAMYWYRQDPGQGLRLIYYSQIVNDFQKGDIAEGYSVSREKKESFPLTVTSAQKNPTAFYLCASSKAAWGTGIEEQYFGPGTRLTVT.

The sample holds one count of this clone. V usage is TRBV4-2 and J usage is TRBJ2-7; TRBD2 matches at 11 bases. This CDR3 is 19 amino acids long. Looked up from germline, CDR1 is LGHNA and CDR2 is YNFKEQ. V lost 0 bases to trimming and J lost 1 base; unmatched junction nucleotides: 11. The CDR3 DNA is TGTGCCAGCAGCCAAGATTTGATCCCCGGGACTAGCGGATCCTACGAGCAGTACTTC. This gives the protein CASSQDLIPGTSGSYEQYF.

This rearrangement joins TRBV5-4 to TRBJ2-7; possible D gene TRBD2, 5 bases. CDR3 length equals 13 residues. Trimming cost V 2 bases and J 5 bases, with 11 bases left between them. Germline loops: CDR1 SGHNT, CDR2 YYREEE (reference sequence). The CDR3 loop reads CASSFEGSHEQYF. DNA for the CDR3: TGTGCCAGCAGCTTCGAGGGTTCCCACGAGCAGTACTTC. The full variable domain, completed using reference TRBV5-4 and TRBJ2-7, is ETGVTQSPTHLIKTRGQQVTLRCSSQSGHNTVSWYQQALGQGPQFIFQYYREEENGRGNFPPRFSGLQFPNYSSELNVNALELDDSALYLCASSFEGSHEQYFGPGTRLTVT.

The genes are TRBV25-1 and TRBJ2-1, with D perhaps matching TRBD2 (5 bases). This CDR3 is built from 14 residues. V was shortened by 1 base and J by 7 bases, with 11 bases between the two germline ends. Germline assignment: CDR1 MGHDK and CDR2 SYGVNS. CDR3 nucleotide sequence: TGTGCCAGCAGTGAATCGGCGGGTGAGAATGAGCAGTTCTTC. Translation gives CASSESAGENEQFF.

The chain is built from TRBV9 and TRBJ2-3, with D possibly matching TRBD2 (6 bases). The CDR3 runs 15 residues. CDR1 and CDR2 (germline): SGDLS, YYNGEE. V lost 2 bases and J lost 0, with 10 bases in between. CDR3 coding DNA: TGTGCCAGCAGCGTGGGACTCCCTAGCACAGATACGCAGTATTTT. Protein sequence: CASSVGLPSTDTQYF.

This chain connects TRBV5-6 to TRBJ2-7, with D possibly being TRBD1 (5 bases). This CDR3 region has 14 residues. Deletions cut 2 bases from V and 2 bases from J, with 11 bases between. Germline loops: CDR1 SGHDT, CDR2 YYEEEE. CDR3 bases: TGTGCCAGCAGCTTTCCAGGGTTGGCCTACGAGCAGTACTTC. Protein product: CASSFPGLAYEQYF.